The TCR beta chain described here comes from a study of T cell responses to AZD1222 COVID-19 vaccine. Details on this clone: No antigen is known for it.

Study-level points and caveats: Regions left unmutated in variants are reportedly the target of nearly half of spike-specific TCRs. Every sample of the repertoires postdated the peak T cell response. Dominant CD4 TCR responses targeted spike regions 160-218 and 743-854. Recipients of AZD1222 seropositive at baseline numbered only 5 or 6.

Trimming left V 5 bases short and J 0 bases short, with 10 bases between. Germline V gene lookup returns CDR1 SGHAT and CDR2 FQNNGV. This CDR3 has 15 residues. The table came from immunoSEQ multiplex PCR; TCRdb's copy has only in-frame clones and leaves some out. The data show some 170,000 clones, approximately 91% seen once. This chain joins TRBV11-2 and TRBJ2-2; maybe TRBD1 (5 bases). This TCR came from an adult who received the AZD1222 COVID-19 vaccine. Sequencing was performed on peripheral blood, taken 28 days after the second AZD1222 dose. The DNA of the CDR3 is TGTGCCAGCAGCGCGGACAATACGAACACCGGGGAGCTGTTTTTT. Translation: CASSADNTNTGELFF.